These 26 T cell receptor beta chains came from one sample sequenced in a study of vaccination effects on CD4 cells after COVID-19. Expansion with viral peptide pools was applied to antigen-specific CD4+ T cells by the ViraFEST assay prior to sequencing. Subsequent to approximately 9 days of culture, CD4+ T cells were isolated. Nucleocapsid antibody tests were negative, and the vaccine recipients had no prior SARS-CoV-2 infection. These receptors are not linked to any known antigen. TCRdb's copy holds only in-frame clones and misses some; the assay was immunoSEQ multiplex PCR. The sample lists 20,000 to 25,000 clones, about three quarters occurring once. The starting material was CD4+ T cells from PBMCs cultured with SARS-CoV-2 spike peptides, obtained before COVID-19 vaccination. The receptors come from a human donor who received a COVID-19 vaccine.

The chain carries TRBV6-2 or TRBV6-3 and TRBJ1-1; tentatively, D is TRBD1 (5 bases). From germline, CDR1 is MNHEY and CDR2 SVGEGT. CDR3 length: 18 residues. Trimming took off 0 bases at V and 0 bases at J, with 17 bases between the two ends. CDR3 sequence: CASSYSMAGRAMNTEAFF. The DNA of the CDR3 is TGTGCCAGCAGTTACTCGATGGCAGGGCGGGCTATGAACACTGAAGCTTTCTTT.

V usage is TRBV9 and J usage is TRBJ2-5; 9 positions match TRBD2. The ends lost 4 bases at V and 5 bases at J; junction bases unmatched: 21. CDR1 and CDR2 from the germline V gene are SGDLS and YYNGEE. This CDR3 contains 19 residues. The CDR3 DNA reads TGTGCCAGCAGCCCCCGACCAGGGACTAGCTTAGCCGGATCGGAGACCCAGTACTTC. This encodes CASSPRPGTSLAGSETQYF.

A few counts support this clone. The J gene is TRBJ2-7, the V gene TRBV7-5. TRBV7-5 is designated a pseudogene. This CDR3 contains 14 residues. The CDR3 coding sequence is TGTGTCAGAAGCTTTGCCACCACCCCCTACGAGCAGTACTTC. This sequence encodes CVRSFATTPYEQYF.

V and J are TRBV5-1 and TRBJ2-7, with 12 nucleotides matching TRBD2. The CDR3 runs to 15 residues. With V trimmed by 0 bases and J by 5 bases, 3 bases remained unmatched. Germline V gene lookup returns CDR1 SGHRS and CDR2 YFSETQ. CDR3 protein: CASSLETSGSHEQYF. As DNA, the CDR3 is TGCGCCAGCAGCTTGGAGACTAGCGGGAGCCACGAGCAGTACTTC.

The rearrangement joins TRBV23-1 to TRBJ2-2, with no clear D. TRBV23-1 is treated as an ORF (open reading frame) with a function not yet certain. V gave up 4 bases and J gave up 2 bases, with 14 bases separating them. The length of the CDR3 is 16 residues. CDR3 protein: CASSLKSRANTGELFF. DNA for the CDR3: TGCGCCAGCAGTCTAAAAAGCCGGGCCAACACCGGGGAGCTGTTTTTT.

The J gene is TRBJ2-1, the V gene TRBV15; 8 nucleotides align to TRBD2. This CDR3 has 17 amino acids. Losses at the gene ends were 1 base for V and 12 bases for J; bases not matched to a gene: 17. Germline V lookup: CDR1 LNHNV, CDR2 YYDKDF (reference sequence). In nucleotides, the CDR3 is TGTGCCACCAGCAGAGGTGGGCTAGCGGGTGGGTCGGGGGTGCAGTTCTTC. Amino acid sequence: CATSRGGLAGGSGVQFF.

V and J are TRBV16 and TRBJ1-3; D is ambiguous. Germline CDR1 is KGHSY and CDR2 is FQNENV. This CDR3 has 14 residues. V dropped 4 bases and J dropped 2 bases, with 9 bases sitting between them. CDR3 sequence: CASSPRGTGNTIYF. The CDR3 coding sequence is TGTGCCAGCAGCCCACGGGGAACTGGAAACACCATATATTTT.

On this clone itself: Because the CDR3's place on the DNA is in doubt, the DNA is left out and the CDR3 is given as listed by TCRdb. The V and J genes are TRBV5-6 and TRBJ1-4. Germline lookup yields CDR1 SGHDT and CDR2 YYEEEE. The CDR3 spans 14 residues, counting both ends. This CDR3 is CASSFGAGNEKLFF.

The J gene is TRBJ2-3, the V gene TRBV29-1; D ambiguous. CDR1 is SQVTM, CDR2 ANQGSEA, per germline. With 4 bases removed from V and 1 base from J, the gap between germline ends came to 12 bases. The CDR3 extends over 14 amino acids. Written as DNA, the CDR3 is TGCAGCGTTGTTCACTTACCCGGCACAGATACGCAGTATTTT. Protein product: CSVVHLPGTDTQYF.

This chain joins TRBV5-1 and TRBJ2-1, with D hard to call. Germline V gene sequence: CDR1 SGHRS, CDR2 YFSETQ. CDR3 size: 12 residues. The V gene lost 4 bases and the J gene lost 4 bases, with 6 bases spanning the gap. CDR3 DNA: TGCGCCAGCAGCGGGGAATACAATGAGCAGTTCTTC. Translated, it gives CASSGEYNEQFF.

The CDR3 loop is CASSDDRGTNEKLFF. CDR3 DNA: TGTGCCAGCAGTGACGACAGGGGTACTAATGAAAAACTGTTTTTT. This rearrangement joins TRBV25-1 to TRBJ1-4; 8 bases map to TRBD1. This CDR3 contains 15 residues. V trimming: 3 bases; J trimming: 2 bases; junction bases outside the gene matches: 2. CDR1 is MGHDK and CDR2 is SYGVNS in the germline V gene.

The rearrangement joins TRBV5-1 to TRBJ2-7; D remains unclear. Germline V gives CDR1 SGHRS, CDR2 YFSETQ. Trimming left V 2 bases short and J 4 bases short, with 4 bases between. The CDR3 contains 11 residues. The chain's CDR3 is CASSFEYEQYF. The CDR3 nucleotides are TGCGCCAGCAGCTTTGAGTACGAGCAGTACTTC.

The chain has TRBV5-1 and TRBJ2-5, with 14 bases lining up with TRBD2. Trimming cost V 4 bases and J 5 bases; bases outside gene matches: 4. The CDR3 covers 15 residues. CDR1 is SGHRS and CDR2 is YFSETQ in the germline V gene. CDR3 nucleotides: TGCGCCAGCAGCCCGGGACTAGCGGGAGATGAGACCCAGTACTTC. Protein sequence: CASSPGLAGDETQYF.

The chain couples TRBV27 to TRBJ2-2, with D unresolved. V was cut by 2 bases and J by 1 base, with 11 bases left in between. CDR1 and CDR2 (germline): MNHEY, SMNVEV (reference sequence). CDR3 length: 16 residues. Written as DNA, the CDR3 is TGTGCCAGCAGTTTACAGGCAGACCTGAACACCGGGGAGCTGTTTTTT. This translates into CASSLQADLNTGELFF.

This clone was observed a few times. The chain couples TRBV7-8 to TRBJ1-2; D is unresolved. CDR1 is SGHVS, CDR2 FQNEAQ, per germline. The ends were cut back, 2 bases at V and 6 bases at J, with 10 bases in the middle. CDR3 length: 13 amino acids. The CDR3 is CASSLLEDDGYTF. The CDR3 DNA reads TGTGCCAGCAGCTTACTCGAGGACGATGGCTACACCTTC.

V gene TRBV6-5 combines with J gene TRBJ2-4, with D possibly matching TRBD2 (6 bases). Germline lookup yields CDR1 MNHEY and CDR2 SVGAGI. V shed 6 bases and J shed 4 bases, with 13 bases lying between them. The CDR3 runs to 14 residues. The CDR3 sequence: CASRSRGIKNIQYF. CDR3 nucleotides: TGTGCCAGCAGATCGCGGGGCATTAAAAACATTCAGTACTTC.

J is TRBJ2-3 and V is TRBV2; D is perhaps TRBD1 (5 bases). Germline V gives CDR1 SNHLY, CDR2 FYNNEI. V was cut by 10 bases and J by 3 bases, with 17 bases left in between. This CDR3 region has 14 residues. The CDR3 sequence: CAKNRIVATDTQYF. CDR3 nucleotide sequence: TGTGCCAAAAACAGGATTGTGGCAACAGATACGCAGTATTTT.

This clone was recorded a few times. This rearrangement joins TRBV21-1 to TRBJ2-7. TRBV21-1 is flagged as a pseudogene. The CDR3 has 13 amino acids. In DNA, the CDR3 is TGTGCCAGCACGGATGCAGTAACCTACGAGCAGTACTTC. Its protein is CASTDAVTYEQYF.

The chain uses TRBV4-1 and TRBJ1-1; 8 bases line up with TRBD1. Germline assignment: CDR1 MGHRA and CDR2 YSYEKL. Trimming cost V 3 bases and J 4 bases; bases outside gene matches: 4. This CDR3 comprises 14 residues. The CDR3 DNA sequence: TGCGCCAGCAGCCAGACAGGGGTGGCCACTGAAGCTTTCTTT. As protein: CASSQTGVATEAFF.

This sequence joins TRBV19 and TRBJ2-5, with D tentatively TRBD1 (6 bases). With 3 bases removed from V and 2 bases from J, the gap between germline ends came to 16 bases. This CDR3 region has 16 residues. Germline lookup yields CDR1 LNHDA and CDR2 SQIVND (reference sequence). Here the CDR3 reads CASSMYGTNNQETQYF. The CDR3, as DNA: TGTGCCAGTAGTATGTACGGGACAAATAATCAAGAGACCCAGTACTTC.

The chain recombines TRBV5-1 with TRBJ2-2; unclear D gene. The germline V gene has CDR1 SGHRS and CDR2 YFSETQ. CDR3 size: 12 residues. V lost 0 bases, J lost 7 bases, and 4 bases lay in between. The CDR3 reads CASSLDVGELFF. The CDR3 DNA reads TGCGCCAGCAGCTTGGATGTCGGGGAGCTGTTTTTT.

This sequence joins TRBV6-4 and TRBJ1-2; D is possibly TRBD1 (6 bases). CDR3 length: 14 residues. Germline CDR1 MRHNA, CDR2 SNTAGT. The V end was cut by 0 bases, the J end by 7 bases, with 12 bases between. The CDR3 reads CASSDSGGTSGYTF. CDR3 sequence (DNA): TGTGCCAGCAGTGACTCGGGGGGCACTAGTGGCTACACCTTC.

V gene TRBV5-1 combines with J gene TRBJ1-3; the D is unclear. Germline assignment: CDR1 SGHRS and CDR2 YFSETQ. The ends were cut back, 4 bases at V and 0 bases at J, with 14 bases in the middle. The CDR3 is 16 amino acids. The CDR3 bases are TGCGCCAGCAGCCTGGAGGGTCTTAGCTCTGGAAACACCATATATTTT. This sequence encodes CASSLEGLSSGNTIYF.

This chain uses TRBV10-3 with TRBJ2-2; 8 nucleotides align to TRBD1. Looked up from germline, CDR1 is ENHRY and CDR2 is SYGVKD. After removal of 8 bases from V and 0 bases from J, the junction contained 8 bases not matched to a gene. The CDR3 is made up of 16 amino acids. CDR3 sequence reads: CAIDRGLSSNTGELFF. DNA for the CDR3: TGTGCCATCGACAGGGGTCTGAGTTCGAACACCGGGGAGCTGTTTTTT.

V usage is TRBV18 and J usage is TRBJ2-3; 8 positions agree with TRBD2. J gave up 0 bases and V 4 bases, and 12 bases lay outside the gene matches. The CDR3 loop spans 18 amino acids. From germline, CDR1 is KGHSH and CDR2 LQKENI. The CDR3 loop reads CASSLSVPLADSTDTQYF. The CDR3 coding sequence is TGTGCCAGCTCACTATCAGTACCACTAGCGGACAGCACAGATACGCAGTATTTT.

J is TRBJ1-2 and V is TRBV6-1; tentatively, D is TRBD1 (6 bases). CDR1 and CDR2 from the germline V gene are MNHNS and SASEGT. Trimming removed 1 base from V and 2 bases from J, with 17 bases in between. This CDR3 has 17 amino acids. This CDR3 is CASSEGLWGGANYGYTF. CDR3 nucleotides: TGTGCCAGCAGTGAAGGATTGTGGGGGGGCGCGAACTATGGCTACACCTTC.